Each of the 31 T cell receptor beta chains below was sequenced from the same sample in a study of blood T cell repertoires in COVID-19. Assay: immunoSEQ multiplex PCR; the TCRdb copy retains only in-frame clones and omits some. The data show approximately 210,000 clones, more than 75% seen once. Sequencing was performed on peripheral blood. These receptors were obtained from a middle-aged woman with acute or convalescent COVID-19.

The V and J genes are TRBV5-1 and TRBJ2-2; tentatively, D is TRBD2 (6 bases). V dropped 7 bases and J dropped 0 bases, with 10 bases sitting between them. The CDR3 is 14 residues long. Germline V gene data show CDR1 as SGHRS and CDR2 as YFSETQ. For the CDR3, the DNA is TGCGCCAGCGGCCGGGAGACGAACACCGGGGAGCTGTTTTTT. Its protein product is CASGRETNTGELFF.

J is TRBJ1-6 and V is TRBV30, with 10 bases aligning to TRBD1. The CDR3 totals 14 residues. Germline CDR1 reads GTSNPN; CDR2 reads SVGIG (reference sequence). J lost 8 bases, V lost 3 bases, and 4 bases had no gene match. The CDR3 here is CAWSEGTGDSPLHF. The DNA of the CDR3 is TGTGCCTGGAGCGAGGGGACAGGGGATTCACCCCTCCACTTT.

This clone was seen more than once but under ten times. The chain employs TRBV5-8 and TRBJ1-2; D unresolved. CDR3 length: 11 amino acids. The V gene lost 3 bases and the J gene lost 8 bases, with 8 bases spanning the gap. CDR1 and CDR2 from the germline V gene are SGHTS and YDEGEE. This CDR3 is CASSSRVGYTF. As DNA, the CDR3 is TGTGCCAGCAGCTCGAGAGTAGGCTACACCTTC.

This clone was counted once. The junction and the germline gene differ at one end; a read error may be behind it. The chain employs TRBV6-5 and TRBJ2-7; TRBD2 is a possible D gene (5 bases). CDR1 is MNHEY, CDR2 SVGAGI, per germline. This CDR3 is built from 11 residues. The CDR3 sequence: CASSEERDFRF. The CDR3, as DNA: TGTGCCAGCTCGGAGGAACGCGATTTCAGGTTC.

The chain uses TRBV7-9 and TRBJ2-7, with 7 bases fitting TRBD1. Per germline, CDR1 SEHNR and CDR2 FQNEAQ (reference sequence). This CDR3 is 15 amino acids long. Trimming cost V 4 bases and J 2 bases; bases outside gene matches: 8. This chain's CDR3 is CASSYDQTGPYEQYF. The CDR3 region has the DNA TGTGCCAGCAGCTACGACCAGACAGGGCCCTACGAGCAGTACTTC.

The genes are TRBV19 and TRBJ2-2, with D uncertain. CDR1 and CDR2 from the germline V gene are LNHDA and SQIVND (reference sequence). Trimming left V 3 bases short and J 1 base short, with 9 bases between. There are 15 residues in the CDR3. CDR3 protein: CASSIKRRNTGELFF. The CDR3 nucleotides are TGTGCCAGTAGTATTAAACGGAGGAACACCGGGGAGCTGTTTTTT.

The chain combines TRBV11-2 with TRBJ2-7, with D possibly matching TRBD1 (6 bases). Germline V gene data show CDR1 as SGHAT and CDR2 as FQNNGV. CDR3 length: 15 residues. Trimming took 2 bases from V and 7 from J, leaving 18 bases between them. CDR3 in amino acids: CASSLTPDSSREQYF. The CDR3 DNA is TGTGCCAGCAGCTTAACCCCGGACAGTTCAAGGGAGCAGTACTTC.

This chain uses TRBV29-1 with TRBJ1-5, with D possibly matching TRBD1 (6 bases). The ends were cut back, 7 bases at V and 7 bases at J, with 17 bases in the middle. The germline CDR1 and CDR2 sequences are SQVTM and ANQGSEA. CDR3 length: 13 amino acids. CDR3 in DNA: TGCAGCGCAATGAGCGTACAGGGCCAGCCCCAGCATTTT. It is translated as CSAMSVQGQPQHF.

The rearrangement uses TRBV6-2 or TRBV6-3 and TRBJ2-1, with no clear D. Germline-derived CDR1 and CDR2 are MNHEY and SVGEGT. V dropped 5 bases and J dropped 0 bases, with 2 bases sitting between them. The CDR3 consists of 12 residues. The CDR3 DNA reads TGTGCCAGCAGTCTCTCCTACAATGAGCAGTTCTTC. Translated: CASSLSYNEQFF.

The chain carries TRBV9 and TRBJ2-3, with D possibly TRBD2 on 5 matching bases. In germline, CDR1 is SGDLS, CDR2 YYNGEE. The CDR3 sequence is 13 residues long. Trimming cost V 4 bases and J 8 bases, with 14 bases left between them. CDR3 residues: CASSPTTRTTQYF. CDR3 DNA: TGTGCCAGCAGCCCTACTACTAGGACTACGCAGTATTTT. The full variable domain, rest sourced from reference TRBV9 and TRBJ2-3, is DSGVTQTPKHLITATGQRVTLRCSPRSGDLSVYWYQQSLDQGLQFLIQYYNGEERAKGNILERFSAQQFPDLHSELNLSSLELGDSALYFCASSPTTRTTQYFGPGTRLTVL.

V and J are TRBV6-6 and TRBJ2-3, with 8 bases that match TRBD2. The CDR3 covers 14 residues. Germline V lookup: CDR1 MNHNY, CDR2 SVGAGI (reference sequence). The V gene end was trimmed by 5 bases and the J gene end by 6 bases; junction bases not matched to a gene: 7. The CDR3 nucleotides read TGTGCCAGCAGTATCGGGGGGGCAGCGGATACGCAGTATTTT. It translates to CASSIGGAADTQYF.

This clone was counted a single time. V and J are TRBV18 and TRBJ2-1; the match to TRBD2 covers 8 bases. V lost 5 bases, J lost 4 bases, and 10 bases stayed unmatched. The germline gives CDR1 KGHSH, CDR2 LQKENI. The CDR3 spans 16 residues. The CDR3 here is CASSTPGGMLYNEQFF. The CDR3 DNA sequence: TGTGCCAGCTCAACCCCGGGGGGGATGCTTTACAATGAGCAGTTCTTC.

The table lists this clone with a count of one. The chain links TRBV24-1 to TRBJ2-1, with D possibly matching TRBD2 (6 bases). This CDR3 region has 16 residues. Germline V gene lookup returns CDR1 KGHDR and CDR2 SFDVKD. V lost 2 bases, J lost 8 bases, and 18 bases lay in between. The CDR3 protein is CATSDSARSSSDEQFF. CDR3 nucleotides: TGTGCCACCAGTGATTCAGCGAGATCATCTAGCGATGAGCAGTTCTTC.

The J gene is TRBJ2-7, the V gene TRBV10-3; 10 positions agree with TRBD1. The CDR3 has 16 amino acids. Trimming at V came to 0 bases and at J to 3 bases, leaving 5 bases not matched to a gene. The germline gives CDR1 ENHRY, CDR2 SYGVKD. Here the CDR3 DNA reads TGTGCCATCAGTGAGTCCGGGACAGGGGAATTCTACGAGCAGTACTTC. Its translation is CAISESGTGEFYEQYF.

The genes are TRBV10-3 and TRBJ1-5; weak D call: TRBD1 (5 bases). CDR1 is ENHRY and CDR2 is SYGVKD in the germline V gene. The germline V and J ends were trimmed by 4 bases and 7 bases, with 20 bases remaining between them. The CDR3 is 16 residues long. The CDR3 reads CAISASGVGGEQPQHF. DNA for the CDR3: TGTGCCATCAGTGCTTCCGGTGTGGGGGGAGAACAGCCCCAGCATTTT.

The DNA for the CDR3 is TGTGCCAGCAGCCCTAGCGGGAGGGGTCAGGATCAGCCCCAGCATTTT. This sequence encodes CASSPSGRGQDQPQHF. This chain uses TRBV7-9 with TRBJ1-5, with a possible D match to TRBD1 (5 bases). This CDR3 region has 16 residues. Germline values: CDR1 SEHNR, CDR2 FQNEAQ (reference sequence). With 5 bases removed from V and 5 bases from J, the gap between germline ends came to 19 bases.

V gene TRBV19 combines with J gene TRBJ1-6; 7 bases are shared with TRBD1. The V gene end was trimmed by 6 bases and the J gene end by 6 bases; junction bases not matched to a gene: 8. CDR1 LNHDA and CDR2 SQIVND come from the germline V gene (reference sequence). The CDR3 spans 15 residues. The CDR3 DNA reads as TGTGCCAGTAGGAATGGGGGACAGCTTAATTCACCCCTCCACTTT. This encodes CASRNGGQLNSPLHF.

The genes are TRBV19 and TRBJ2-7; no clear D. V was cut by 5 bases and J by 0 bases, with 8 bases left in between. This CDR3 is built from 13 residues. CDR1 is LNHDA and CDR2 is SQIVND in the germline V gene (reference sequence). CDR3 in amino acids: CASSVTFSYEQYF. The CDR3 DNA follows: TGTGCCAGTAGTGTCACTTTCTCCTACGAGCAGTACTTC. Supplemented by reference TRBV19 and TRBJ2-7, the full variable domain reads DGGITQSPKYLFRKEGQNVTLSCEQNLNHDAMYWYRQDPGQGLRLIYYSQIVNDFQKGDIAEGYSVSREKKESFPLTVTSAQKNPTAFYLCASSVTFSYEQYFGPGTRLTVT.

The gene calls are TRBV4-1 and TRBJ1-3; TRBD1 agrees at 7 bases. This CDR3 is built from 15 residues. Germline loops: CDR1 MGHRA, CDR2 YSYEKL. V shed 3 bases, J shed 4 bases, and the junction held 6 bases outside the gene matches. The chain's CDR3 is CASSQSTGTGNTIYF. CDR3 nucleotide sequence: TGCGCCAGCAGCCAGTCGACAGGGACCGGAAACACCATATATTTT.

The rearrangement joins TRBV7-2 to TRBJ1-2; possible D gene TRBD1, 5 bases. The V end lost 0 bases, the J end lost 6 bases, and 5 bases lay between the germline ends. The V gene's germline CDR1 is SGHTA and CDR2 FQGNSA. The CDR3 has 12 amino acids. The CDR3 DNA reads TGTGCCAGCAGCTTAGCAGGGGATGGCTACACCTTC. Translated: CASSLAGDGYTF.

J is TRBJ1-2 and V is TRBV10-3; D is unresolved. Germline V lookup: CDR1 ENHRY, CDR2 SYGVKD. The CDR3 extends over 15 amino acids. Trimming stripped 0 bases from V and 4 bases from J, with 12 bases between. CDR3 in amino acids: CAISESWQSPYGYTF. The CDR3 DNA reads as TGTGCCATCAGTGAGTCTTGGCAGTCTCCCTATGGCTACACCTTC.

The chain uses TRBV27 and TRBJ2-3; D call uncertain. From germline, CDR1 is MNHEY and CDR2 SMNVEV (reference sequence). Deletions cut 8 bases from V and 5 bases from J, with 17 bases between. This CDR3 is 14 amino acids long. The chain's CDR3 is CASGLNSRIDTQYF. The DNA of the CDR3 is TGTGCCAGCGGCCTGAACAGTCGGATAGATACGCAGTATTTT.

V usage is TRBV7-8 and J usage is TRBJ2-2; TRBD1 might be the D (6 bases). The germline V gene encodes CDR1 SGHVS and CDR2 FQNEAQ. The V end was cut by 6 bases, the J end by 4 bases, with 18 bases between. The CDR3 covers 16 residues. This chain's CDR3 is CASSFLNRVGTGELFF. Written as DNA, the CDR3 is TGTGCCAGCAGTTTCCTGAACAGGGTCGGCACCGGGGAGCTGTTTTTT.

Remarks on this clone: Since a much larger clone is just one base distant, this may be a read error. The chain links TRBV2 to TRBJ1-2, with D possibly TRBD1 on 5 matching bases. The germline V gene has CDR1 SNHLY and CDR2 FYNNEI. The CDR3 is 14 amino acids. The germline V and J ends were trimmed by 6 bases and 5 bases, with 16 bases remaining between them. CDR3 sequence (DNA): TGTGCCAGCAGCGCTAACGGGGGGAATTATGGCTACACCTTC. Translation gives CASSANGGNYGYTF.

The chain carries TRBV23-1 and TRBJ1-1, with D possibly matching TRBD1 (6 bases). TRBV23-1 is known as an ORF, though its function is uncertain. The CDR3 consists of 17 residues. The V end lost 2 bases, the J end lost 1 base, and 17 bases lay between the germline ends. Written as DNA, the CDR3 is TGCGCCAGCAGTCAAACAGGGATCAGGGTTTGGAACACTGAAGCTTTCTTT. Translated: CASSQTGIRVWNTEAFF.

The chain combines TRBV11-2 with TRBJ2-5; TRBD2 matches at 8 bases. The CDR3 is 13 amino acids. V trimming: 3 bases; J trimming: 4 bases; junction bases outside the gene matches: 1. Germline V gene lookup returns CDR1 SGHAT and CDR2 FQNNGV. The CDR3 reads CASSLGLGETQYF. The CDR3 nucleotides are TGTGCCAGCAGCTTGGGACTAGGAGAGACCCAGTACTTC.

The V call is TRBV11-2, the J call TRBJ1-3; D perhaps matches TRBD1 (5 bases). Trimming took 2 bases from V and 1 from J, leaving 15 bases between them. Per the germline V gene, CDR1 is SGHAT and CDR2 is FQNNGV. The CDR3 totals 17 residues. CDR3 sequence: CASSLRGRGGSGNTIYF. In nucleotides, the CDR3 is TGTGCCAGCAGCTTAAGGGGTCGGGGGGGGTCTGGAAACACCATATATTTT.

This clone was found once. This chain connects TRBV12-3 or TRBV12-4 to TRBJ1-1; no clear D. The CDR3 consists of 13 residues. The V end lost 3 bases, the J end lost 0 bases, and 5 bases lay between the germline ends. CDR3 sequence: CASSLVVNTEAFF. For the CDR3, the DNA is TGTGCCAGCAGTTTGGTAGTGAACACTGAAGCTTTCTTT.

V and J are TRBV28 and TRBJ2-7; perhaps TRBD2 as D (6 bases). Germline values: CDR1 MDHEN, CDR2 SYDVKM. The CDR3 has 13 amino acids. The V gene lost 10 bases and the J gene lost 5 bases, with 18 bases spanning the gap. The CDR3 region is CATLAPGLHEQYF. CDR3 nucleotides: TGTGCCACGCTAGCTCCGGGACTCCACGAGCAGTACTTC. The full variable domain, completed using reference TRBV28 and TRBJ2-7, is DVKVTQSSRYLVKRTGEKVFLECVQDMDHENMFWYRQDPGLGLRLIYFSYDVKMKEKGDIPEGYSVSREKKERFSLILESASTNQTSMYLCATLAPGLHEQYFGPGTRLTVT.

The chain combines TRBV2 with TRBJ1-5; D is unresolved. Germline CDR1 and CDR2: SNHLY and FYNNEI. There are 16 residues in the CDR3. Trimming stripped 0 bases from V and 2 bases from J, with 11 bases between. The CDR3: CASSEARGSGNQPQHF. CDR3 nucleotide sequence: TGTGCCAGCAGTGAAGCGCGGGGTTCGGGCAATCAGCCCCAGCATTTT.

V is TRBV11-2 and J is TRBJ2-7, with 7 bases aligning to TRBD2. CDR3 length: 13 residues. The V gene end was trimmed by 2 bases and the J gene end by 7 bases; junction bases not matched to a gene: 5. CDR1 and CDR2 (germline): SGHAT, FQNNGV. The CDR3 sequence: CASSLWGGEEQYF. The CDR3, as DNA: TGTGCCAGCAGCTTATGGGGGGGGGAGGAGCAGTACTTC.